This TCR beta chain was recovered during a study of OX40 agonist ivuxolimab in advanced cancers. Study context: Of the patients, three showed partial responses, one with hepatocellular carcinoma and two with cutaneous melanoma.

The study, taken as a whole, reports: Relatively little clonal expansion, among the lowest observed, appeared in partial responders at 0.1-3.0 mg/kg.

As to this clone: Its antigen remains unknown.

The trim removed 1 base at V and 7 bases at J, leaving 6 bases unmatched. The germline gives CDR1 MDHEN, CDR2 SYDVKM. The CDR3 consists of 15 residues. TCRdb's copy holds only in-frame clones and misses some; the assay was immunoSEQ multiplex PCR. The sample records roughly 71,000 clones, 85% being singletons. This TCR derives from an adult with an advanced solid tumor such as melanoma, head and neck, liver or kidney cancer. The material was CD4+ or CD8+ T cells sorted from blood, obtained in a trial of the OX40 agonist ivuxolimab. The rearrangement links TRBV28 to TRBJ1-5; 8 bases align to TRBD1. The CDR3 is CASSLSTGGRQPQHF. The DNA of the CDR3 is TGTGCCAGCAGTTTATCCACAGGGGGGAGGCAGCCCCAGCATTTT.